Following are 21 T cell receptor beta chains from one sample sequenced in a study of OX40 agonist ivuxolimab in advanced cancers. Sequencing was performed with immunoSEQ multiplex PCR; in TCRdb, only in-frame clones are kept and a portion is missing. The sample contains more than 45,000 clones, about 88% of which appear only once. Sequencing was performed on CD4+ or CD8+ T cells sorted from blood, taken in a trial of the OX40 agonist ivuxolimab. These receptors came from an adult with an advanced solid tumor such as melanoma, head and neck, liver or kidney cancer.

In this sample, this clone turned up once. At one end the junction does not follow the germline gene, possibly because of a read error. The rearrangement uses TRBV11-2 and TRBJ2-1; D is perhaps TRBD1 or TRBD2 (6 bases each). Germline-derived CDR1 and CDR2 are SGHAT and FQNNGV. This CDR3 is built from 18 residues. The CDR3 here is CASSHSSGARSSYNGQFF. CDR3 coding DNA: TGTGCCAGCAGCCACTCGTCGGGGGCCAGGAGCTCCTACAATGGGCAGTTCTTC.

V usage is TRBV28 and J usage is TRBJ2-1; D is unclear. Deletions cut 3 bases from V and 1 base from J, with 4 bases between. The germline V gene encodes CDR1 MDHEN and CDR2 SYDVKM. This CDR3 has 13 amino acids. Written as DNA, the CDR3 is TGTGCCAGCAGTTTCCTTTCCTACAATGAGCAGTTCTTC. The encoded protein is CASSFLSYNEQFF.

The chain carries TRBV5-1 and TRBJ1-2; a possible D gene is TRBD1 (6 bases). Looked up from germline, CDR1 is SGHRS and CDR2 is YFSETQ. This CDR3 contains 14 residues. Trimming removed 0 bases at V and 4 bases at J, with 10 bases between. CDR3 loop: CASSLDGGAYGYTF. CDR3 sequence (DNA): TGCGCCAGCAGCTTGGACGGGGGCGCCTATGGCTACACCTTC.

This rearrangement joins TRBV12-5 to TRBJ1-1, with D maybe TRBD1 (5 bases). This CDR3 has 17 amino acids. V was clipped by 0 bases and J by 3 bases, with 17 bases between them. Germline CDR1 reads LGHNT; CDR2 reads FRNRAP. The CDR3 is CASGLVLVTGRDTEAFF. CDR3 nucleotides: TGTGCTAGTGGTTTGGTACTCGTCACTGGCAGGGACACTGAAGCTTTCTTT.

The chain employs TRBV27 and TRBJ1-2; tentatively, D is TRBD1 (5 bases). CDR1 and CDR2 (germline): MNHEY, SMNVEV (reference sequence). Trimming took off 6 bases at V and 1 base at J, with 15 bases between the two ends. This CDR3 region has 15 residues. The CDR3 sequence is CASSSLTANNYGYTF. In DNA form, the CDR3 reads TGTGCCAGCAGCTCCCTGACAGCGAATAACTATGGCTACACCTTC.

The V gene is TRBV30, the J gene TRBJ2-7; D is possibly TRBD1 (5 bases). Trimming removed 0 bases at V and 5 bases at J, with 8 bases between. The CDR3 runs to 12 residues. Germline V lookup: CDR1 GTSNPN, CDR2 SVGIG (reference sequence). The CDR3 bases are TGTGCCTGGAGTGTACAGGTCCACGAGCAGTACTTC. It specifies CAWSVQVHEQYF.

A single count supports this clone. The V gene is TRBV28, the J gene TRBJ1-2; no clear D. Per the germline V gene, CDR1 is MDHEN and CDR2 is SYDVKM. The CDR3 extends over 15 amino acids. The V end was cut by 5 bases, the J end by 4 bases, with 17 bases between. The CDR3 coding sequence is TGTGCCAGCAGTGACCCCCCGGGTAGGAGCTATGGCTACACCTTC. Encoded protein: CASSDPPGRSYGYTF.

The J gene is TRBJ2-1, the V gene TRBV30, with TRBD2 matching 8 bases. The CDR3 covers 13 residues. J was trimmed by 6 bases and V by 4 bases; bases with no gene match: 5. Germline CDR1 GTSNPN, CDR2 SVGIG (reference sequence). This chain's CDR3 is CAWNRGGSNEQFF. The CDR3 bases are TGTGCCTGGAATCGGGGGGGGTCCAATGAGCAGTTCTTC.

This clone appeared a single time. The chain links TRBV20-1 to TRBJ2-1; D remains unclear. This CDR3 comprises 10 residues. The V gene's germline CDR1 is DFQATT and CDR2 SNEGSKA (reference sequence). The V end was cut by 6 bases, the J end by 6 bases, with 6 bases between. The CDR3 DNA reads TGCAGTGCAGAAGTCAATGAGCAGTTCTTC. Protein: CSAEVNEQFF.

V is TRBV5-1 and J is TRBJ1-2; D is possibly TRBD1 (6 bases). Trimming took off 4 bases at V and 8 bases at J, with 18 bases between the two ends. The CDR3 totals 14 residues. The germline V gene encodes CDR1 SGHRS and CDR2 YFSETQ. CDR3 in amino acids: CASSGTGSPAGYTF. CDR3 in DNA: TGCGCCAGCAGCGGAACAGGGTCACCGGCGGGCTACACCTTC.

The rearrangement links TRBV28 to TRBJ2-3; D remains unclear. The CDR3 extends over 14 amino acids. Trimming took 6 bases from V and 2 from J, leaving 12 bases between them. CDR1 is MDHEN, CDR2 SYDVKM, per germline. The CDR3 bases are TGTGCCAGCAGAGGGCGGCGCAACACAGATACGCAGTATTTT. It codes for CASRGRRNTDTQYF.

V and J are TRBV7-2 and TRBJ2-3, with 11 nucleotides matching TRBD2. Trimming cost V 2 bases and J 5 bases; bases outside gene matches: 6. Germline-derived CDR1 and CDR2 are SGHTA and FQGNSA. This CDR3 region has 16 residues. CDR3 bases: TGTGCCAGCAGCTTACTAGCGGGGGGCCGCCTAGATACGCAGTATTTT. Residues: CASSLLAGGRLDTQYF.

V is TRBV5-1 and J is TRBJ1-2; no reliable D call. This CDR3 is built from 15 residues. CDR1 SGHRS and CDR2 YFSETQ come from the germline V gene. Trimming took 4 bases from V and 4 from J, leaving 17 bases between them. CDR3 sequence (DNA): TGCGCCAGCAGCCCGGATGGGCCTAATGGCTATGGCTACACCTTC. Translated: CASSPDGPNGYGYTF.

CDR3 sequence (DNA): TGTGCCAGTAGTGCTACAGGGGGCTATCAGCCCCAGCATTTT. This translates into CASSATGGYQPQHF. This chain connects TRBV19 to TRBJ1-5; 9 nucleotides agree with TRBD1. Germline values: CDR1 LNHDA, CDR2 SQIVND (reference sequence). This CDR3 has 14 amino acids. The V and J ends lost 5 bases and 5 bases, in that order; junction bases with no gene match: 4.

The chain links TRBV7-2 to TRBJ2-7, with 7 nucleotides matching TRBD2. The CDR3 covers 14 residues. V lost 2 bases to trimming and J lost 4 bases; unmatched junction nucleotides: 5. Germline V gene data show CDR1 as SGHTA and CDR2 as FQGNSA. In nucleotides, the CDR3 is TGTGCCAGCAGCTTAATGGGCGGGAGTTACGAGCAGTACTTC. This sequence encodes CASSLMGGSYEQYF.

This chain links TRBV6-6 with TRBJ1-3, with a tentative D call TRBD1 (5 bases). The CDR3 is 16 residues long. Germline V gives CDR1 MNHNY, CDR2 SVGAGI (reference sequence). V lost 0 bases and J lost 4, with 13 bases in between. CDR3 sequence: CASSYSGRASGNTIYF. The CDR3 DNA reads TGTGCCAGCAGTTACTCCGGCAGGGCATCCGGAAACACCATATATTTT.

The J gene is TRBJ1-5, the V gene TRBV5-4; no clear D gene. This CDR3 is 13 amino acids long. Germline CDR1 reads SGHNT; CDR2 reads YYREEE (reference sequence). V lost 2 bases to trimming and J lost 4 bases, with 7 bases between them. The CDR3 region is CASSFGQNQPQHF. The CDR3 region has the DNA TGTGCCAGCAGCTTTGGCCAAAATCAGCCCCAGCATTTT.

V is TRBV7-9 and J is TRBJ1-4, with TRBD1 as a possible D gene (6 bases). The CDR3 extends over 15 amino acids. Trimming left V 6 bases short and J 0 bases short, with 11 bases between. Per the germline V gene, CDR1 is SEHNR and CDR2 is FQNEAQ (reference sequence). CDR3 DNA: TGTGCCAGCAGGGGCCCAGGGGCAACTAATGAAAAACTGTTTTTT. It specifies CASRGPGATNEKLFF.

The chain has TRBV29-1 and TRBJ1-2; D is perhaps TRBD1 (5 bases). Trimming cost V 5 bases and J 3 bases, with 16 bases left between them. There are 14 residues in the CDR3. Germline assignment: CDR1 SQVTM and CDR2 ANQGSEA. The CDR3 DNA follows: TGCAGCGTTAGTTCTAAGCGGGGCGACTATGGCTACACCTTC. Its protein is CSVSSKRGDYGYTF.

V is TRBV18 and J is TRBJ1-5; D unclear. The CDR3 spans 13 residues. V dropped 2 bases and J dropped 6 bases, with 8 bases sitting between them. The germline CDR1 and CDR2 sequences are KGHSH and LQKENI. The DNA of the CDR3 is TGTGCCAGCTCACCAGGGTTTGGTCAGCCCCAGCATTTT. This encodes CASSPGFGQPQHF.

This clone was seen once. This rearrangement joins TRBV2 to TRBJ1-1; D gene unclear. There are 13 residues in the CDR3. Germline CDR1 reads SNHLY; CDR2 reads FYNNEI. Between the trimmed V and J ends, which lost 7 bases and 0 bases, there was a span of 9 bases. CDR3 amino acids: CASKRTLNTEAFF. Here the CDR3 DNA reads TGTGCCAGCAAGCGCACTCTGAACACTGAAGCTTTCTTT.